The 29 T cell receptor beta chains in this list originate from one sample, sequenced in a study of blood T cells in healthy people across ages. With a J-beta primer mix and a sample-barcoded 5' primer, a second PCR ran about 7 to 11 cycles. TCRdb analysed the 5' RACE reads with MiXCR anew, one entry per CDR3 protein. The repertoire holds about a million distinct CDR3 sequences, approximately 49% seen once, with 13% in the top ten. What was sequenced was blood. Receptors were obtained from a man aged 25 to 40 in good health.

CDR3 DNA sequence: TGTGCCAGCAGCTTCGGGACAAGTCAAGAGACCCAGTACTTC. Amino acid sequence: CASSFGTSQETQYF. The chain combines TRBV7-2 with TRBJ2-5; tentative D call: TRBD1 (6 bases). V lost 3 bases and J lost 2, with 10 bases in between. Germline V gives CDR1 SGHTA, CDR2 FQGNSA. The CDR3 is made up of 14 amino acids. Variable domain in full (rest from reference TRBV7-2 and TRBJ2-5): GAGVSQSPSNKVTEKGKDVELRCDPISGHTALYWYRQSLGQGLEFLIYFQGNSAPDKSGLPSDRFSAERTGGSVSTLTIQRTQQEDSAVYLCASSFGTSQETQYFGPGTRLLVL.

The chain uses TRBV4-2 and TRBJ2-3; maybe TRBD2 (5 bases). Trimming cost V 0 bases and J 6 bases, with 10 bases left between them. In germline, CDR1 is LGHNA, CDR2 YNFKEQ. The CDR3 spans 14 residues. Here the CDR3 reads CASSQDHGGDTQYF. CDR3 coding DNA: TGTGCCAGCAGCCAAGATCACGGCGGGGATACGCAGTATTTT.

The chain uses TRBV20-1 and TRBJ2-3, with 9 bases matching TRBD2. The V gene's germline CDR1 is DFQATT and CDR2 SNEGSKA (reference sequence). The CDR3 is 16 amino acids. With V trimmed by 5 bases and J by 0 bases, 9 bases remained unmatched. The CDR3 protein is CSALPPGTSSTDTQYF. CDR3 bases: TGCAGTGCTTTGCCACCCGGGACTAGCAGCACAGATACGCAGTATTTT.

This clonotype has a single count. The chain links TRBV3-1 to TRBJ2-5; no reliable D call. The J call may be in error: the DNA end matches TRBJ2-7 better. Germline CDR1 reads LGHDT; CDR2 reads YNNKEL (reference sequence). CDR3 length equals 15 residues. Here the CDR3 DNA reads TGTGCCAGCAGCCAAGCTGCCTGGGTCTCCTACGAGCAGTACTTC. Amino acids: CASSQAAWVSYEQYF.

This clonotype was observed a few times. The rearrangement links TRBV20-1 to TRBJ2-5, with 8 bases identical to TRBD1. With V trimmed by 2 bases and J by 5 bases, 4 bases remained unmatched. Germline V lookup: CDR1 DFQATT, CDR2 SNEGSKA (reference sequence). This CDR3 region has 13 residues. The CDR3 protein is CSARSTGAETQYF. The CDR3 nucleotides read TGCAGTGCTAGATCGACAGGGGCCGAGACCCAGTACTTC.

V gene TRBV28 combines with J gene TRBJ2-3; D might be TRBD2 (7 bases). Trimming left V 4 bases short and J 6 bases short, with 11 bases between. The CDR3 spans 13 residues. The germline V gene has CDR1 MDHEN and CDR2 SYDVKM. In DNA, the CDR3 is TGTGCCAGCAGTTCAACGGGGGGCGATACGCAGTATTTT. It specifies CASSSTGGDTQYF.

V usage is TRBV6-5 and J usage is TRBJ1-5; tentative D call: TRBD1 (5 bases). This CDR3 comprises 13 residues. Trimming left V 6 bases short and J 6 bases short, with 12 bases between. The germline CDR1 and CDR2 sequences are MNHEY and SVGAGI. The CDR3 reads CASSIGVVQPQHF. The CDR3 DNA reads as TGTGCCAGCAGCATAGGGGTTGTTCAGCCCCAGCATTTT.

This chain links TRBV18 with TRBJ1-1, with D perhaps TRBD1 (5 bases). Germline assignment: CDR1 KGHSH and CDR2 LQKENI. CDR3 length: 14 residues. Trimming took 1 base from V and 3 from J, leaving 9 bases between them. CDR3 amino acids: CASSPQGMDTEAFF. CDR3 coding DNA: TGTGCCAGCTCACCACAGGGGATGGACACTGAAGCTTTCTTT.

With respect to this clonotype: The junction departs from the called germline gene at one end, perhaps through a read error. This chain connects TRBV12-3 or TRBV12-4 to TRBJ2-3, with D uncertain. The CDR3 loop spans 15 amino acids. DNA for the CDR3: TGTGCCGGCAGTCCTATAGAGAGGCCCACAGATACGCAGTATTTT. This gives the protein CAGSPIERPTDTQYF.

In this sample, this clonotype turned up many times. This may be a read error: a much more frequent sequence differs by one nucleotide. This rearrangement joins TRBV27 to TRBJ1-5, with D uncertain. Germline V gene lookup returns CDR1 MNHEY and CDR2 SMNVEV (reference sequence). This CDR3 comprises 14 residues. CDR3 sequence: CASSVSGRNQPQHF. In DNA, the CDR3 is TGTGCCAGCAGTGTATCGGGCAGGAATCAGCCCCAGCATTTT.

The rearrangement links TRBV7-2 to TRBJ2-5, with D tentatively TRBD1 (6 bases). CDR1 and CDR2 (germline): SGHTA, FQGNSA. The CDR3 loop spans 15 amino acids. V was cut by 4 bases and J by 5 bases, with 17 bases left in between. The CDR3 coding sequence is TGTGCCAGCAGCTCCCAGATGGACAGAGGGGAGACCCAGTACTTC. Protein product: CASSSQMDRGETQYF.

This clonotype appeared a few times. The chain uses TRBV15 and TRBJ2-1; 7 bases fit TRBD1. This CDR3 is 16 amino acids long. Germline values: CDR1 LNHNV, CDR2 YYDKDF (reference sequence). The ends lost 2 bases at V and 5 bases at J; junction bases unmatched: 9. In DNA, the CDR3 is TGTGCCACCAGCAGATCCAGGGGGAACCTAGACAATGAGCAGTTCTTC. Translated, it gives CATSRSRGNLDNEQFF. The full variable domain, in which reference TRBV15 and TRBJ2-1 provide the parts outside the CDR3, is DAMVIQNPRYQVTQFGKPVTLSCSQTLNHNVMYWYQQKSSQAPKLLFHYYDKDFNNEADTPDNFQSRRPNTSFCFLDIRSPGLGDTAMYLCATSRSRGNLDNEQFFGPGTRLTVL.

The V call is TRBV5-1, the J call TRBJ1-1; perhaps TRBD1 as D (5 bases). This CDR3 is 16 amino acids long. V lost 0 bases and J 1 base, leaving 13 bases between the germline ends. The V gene's germline CDR1 is SGHRS and CDR2 YFSETQ. CDR3 sequence reads: CASSLAGRAANTEAFF. CDR3 nucleotide sequence: TGCGCCAGCAGCTTGGCCGGCAGGGCAGCGAACACTGAAGCTTTCTTT.

The chain has TRBV30 and TRBJ2-5; D might be TRBD2 (5 bases). The CDR3 loop spans 14 amino acids. CDR1 GTSNPN and CDR2 SVGIG come from the germline V gene (reference sequence). V was pared by 3 bases and J by 2 bases, with 13 bases between. The CDR3 sequence: CAWSGGGTQETQYF. The CDR3, as DNA: TGTGCCTGGAGCGGCGGAGGCACGCAAGAGACCCAGTACTTC.

V usage is TRBV30 and J usage is TRBJ2-4; 7 nucleotides agree with TRBD2. Gene TRBJ2-7 matches the end of the DNA better, so the J call may be wrong. Germline loops: CDR1 GTSNPN, CDR2 SVGIG (reference sequence). The CDR3 spans 14 residues. Here the CDR3 DNA reads TGTGCCTGGAGTGAGGGGACTATTATTTACGAGCAGTACTTC. Its protein is CAWSEGTIIYEQYF.

The sample holds a few counts of this clonotype. The V and J genes are TRBV7-2 and TRBJ2-7; 7 bases are a match to TRBD2. After removal of 1 base from V and 6 bases from J, the junction contained 12 bases not matched to a gene. The CDR3 covers 16 residues. Germline CDR1 is SGHTA and CDR2 is FQGNSA. CDR3 DNA: TGTGCCAGCAGCTTAGGCGGTATAGCGGGTACTCGCGAGCAGTACTTC. The encoded protein is CASSLGGIAGTREQYF.

This sequence joins TRBV10-3 and TRBJ1-2, with D unresolved. The germline V gene encodes CDR1 ENHRY and CDR2 SYGVKD. Trimming stripped 5 bases from V and 12 bases from J, with 16 bases between. The CDR3 length is 12 residues. CDR3 region: CAISRTESGHTF. In nucleotides, the CDR3 is TGTGCCATCAGTCGCACAGAAAGCGGCCACACCTTC.

This clonotype has just a few counts. This chain links TRBV6-1 with TRBJ1-5, with 7 nucleotides matching TRBD1. The J segment lost 6 bases and the V segment lost 2 bases, leaving 10 bases of the junction unmatched. CDR3 length: 16 residues. Germline loops: CDR1 MNHNS, CDR2 SASEGT. The CDR3 bases are TGTGCCAGCAGTGAATTTAGGGGGCAGGCCGGTCAGCCCCAGCATTTT. This sequence encodes CASSEFRGQAGQPQHF.

The chain combines TRBV3-1 with TRBJ2-4, with 12 nucleotides matching TRBD2. Germline CDR1 LGHDT, CDR2 YNNKEL (reference sequence). With 0 bases clipped from V and 1 base from J, the junction kept 4 bases outside the gene matches. This CDR3 spans 18 amino acids. CDR3 region: CASSQDLGLAGAKNIQYF. The CDR3 coding sequence is TGTGCCAGCAGCCAAGATCTTGGACTAGCGGGGGCCAAAAACATTCAGTACTTC.

This clonotype was picked up many times. CDR3: CASSDRLLGSYNEQFF. The DNA for the CDR3 is TGTGCCAGCAGTGACCGCCTACTAGGAAGTTACAATGAGCAGTTCTTC. The chain is built from TRBV6-4 and TRBJ2-1; TRBD2 might be the D (5 bases). The CDR3 has 16 residues. The germline V gene encodes CDR1 MRHNA and CDR2 SNTAGT. V was cut by 2 bases and J by 4 bases, with 15 bases left in between.

V is TRBV28 and J is TRBJ2-7, with 10 nucleotides matching TRBD2. With 7 bases clipped from V and 10 bases from J, the junction kept 16 bases outside the gene matches. Germline V gene sequence: CDR1 MDHEN, CDR2 SYDVKM. The length of the CDR3 is 15 residues. The CDR3 nucleotides read TGTGCCAGCACCTGGACTAGCGGTCCCAAGAGGGCCCAGTACTTC. This translates into CASTWTSGPKRAQYF.

This clonotype has a count of ten or more. The chain is built from TRBV29-1 and TRBJ2-1; D unresolved. The V end was cut by 1 base, the J end by 0 bases, with 7 bases between. CDR1 and CDR2 from the germline V gene are SQVTM and ANQGSEA. The CDR3 has 14 residues. CDR3 protein: CSVEARSSYNEQFF. DNA for the CDR3: TGCAGCGTTGAAGCCCGTAGCTCCTACAATGAGCAGTTCTTC.

This clonotype occurred a few times. V gene TRBV6-5 combines with J gene TRBJ1-6; 7 bases align to TRBD1. The CDR3 is 16 amino acids. CDR1 and CDR2 from the germline V gene are MNHEY and SVGAGI. V was clipped by 5 bases and J by 7 bases; unmatched bases: 11. The DNA for the CDR3 is TGTGCCAGCAGTCTACGCAGGGGGTCCAGCAATTCACCCCTCCACTTT. It yields the protein CASSLRRGSSNSPLHF.

The chain combines TRBV6-2 or TRBV6-3 with TRBJ2-6, with 8 bases identical to TRBD2. This CDR3 has 18 amino acids. CDR1 and CDR2 (germline): MNHEY, SVGEGT. V dropped 10 bases and J dropped 0; count of bases not matched to a gene: 14. CDR3 DNA sequence: TGTGCCATCCGTGAGGGTACTAGCGGAATCTCTGGGGCCAACGTCCTGACTTTC. Protein: CAIREGTSGISGANVLTF.

This clonotype turned up a few times. The chain employs TRBV5-1 and TRBJ2-7; TRBD1 aligns across 10 bases. Germline assignment: CDR1 SGHRS and CDR2 YFSETQ. V shed 3 bases and J 3 bases; nucleotides not matched to a gene: 6. CDR3 size: 15 residues. The CDR3 region is CASSSTGTGVYEQYF. The CDR3 region has the DNA TGCGCCAGCAGCTCGACCGGGACAGGGGTCTACGAGCAGTACTTC.

This clonotype was seen a handful of times. The chain recombines TRBV28 with TRBJ1-4; TRBD1 matches 7 bases. V dropped 3 bases and J dropped 14; count of bases not matched to a gene: 6. Per the germline V gene, CDR1 is MDHEN and CDR2 is SYDVKM. This CDR3 is built from 12 residues. The CDR3 spells CASSFERTGLFF. Here the CDR3 DNA reads TGTGCCAGCAGTTTTGAGAGGACAGGTCTGTTTTTT.

In this sample, this clonotype turned up a few times. This rearrangement joins TRBV20-1 to TRBJ2-7, with 11 bases matching TRBD2. The CDR3 loop spans 15 amino acids. V was clipped by 5 bases and J by 1 base; unmatched bases: 7. Germline V gives CDR1 DFQATT, CDR2 SNEGSKA (reference sequence). The DNA for the CDR3 is TGCAGTGCTTGGGATACTAGCGGGGGTTCCTACGAGCAGTACTTC. Its translation: CSAWDTSGGSYEQYF.

The chain recombines TRBV9 with TRBJ2-2, with a possible D match to TRBD1 (6 bases). Trimming removed 2 bases at V and 1 base at J, with 12 bases between. In germline, CDR1 is SGDLS, CDR2 YYNGEE. This CDR3 has 16 amino acids. The CDR3 is CASSVALQGNTGELFF. The CDR3 DNA follows: TGTGCCAGCAGCGTGGCCTTACAGGGGAACACCGGGGAGCTGTTTTTT.

This clonotype appeared a few times. DNA of the CDR3: TGTGCCAGCAGTCCCGCGGGGCCAAATAGCAATCAGCCCCAGCATTTT. Its protein product is CASSPAGPNSNQPQHF. V gene TRBV6-6 combines with J gene TRBJ1-5; TRBD1 is a possible D gene (5 bases). The germline V gene encodes CDR1 MNHNY and CDR2 SVGAGI (reference sequence). Trimming took off 5 bases at V and 0 bases at J, with 14 bases between the two ends. The CDR3 contains 16 residues.